Shown below are 5 T cell receptor beta chains from a single sample sequenced in a study of blood T cell repertoires in COVID-19 (dated by TCRdb to the early 2020s). The library was generated by the immunoSEQ multiplex PCR assay. TCRdb's version of the immuneACCESS table is confined to in-frame rearrangements and falls short of the full clone set. An unresolved V gene accounts for under half of the shortfall where checked; the remainder is of unknown origin. For this sample the table gives roughly 70,000 clones, of which over 70% were detected only once. The ten largest clonotypes hold approximately 21% of the sample. The sample taken for sequencing was peripheral blood. Source of these receptors: a man aged 65-85 years with acute or convalescent COVID-19.

The chain uses TRBV28 and TRBJ2-3, with TRBD2 matching over 10 bases. CDR1 is MDHEN, CDR2 SYDVKM, per germline. Trimming removed 6 bases from V and 0 bases from J; junction bases left unmatched: 3. CDR3 size: 15 residues. Here the CDR3 DNA reads TGTGCCAGCAGAACGACTAGCGGGAGCACAGATACGCAGTATTTT. This codes for CASRTTSGSTDTQYF.

The rearrangement uses TRBV7-2 and TRBJ1-1, with D tentatively TRBD1 (6 bases). With 4 bases removed from V and 1 base from J, the gap between germline ends came to 7 bases. Germline values: CDR1 SGHTA, CDR2 FQGNSA. The CDR3 covers 13 residues. The CDR3 nucleotides read TGTGCCAGCAGCTCGACAGGGAACACTGAAGCTTTCTTT. Its translation is CASSSTGNTEAFF. Using reference TRBV7-2 and TRBJ1-1 for the parts outside the CDR3, the full variable domain is GAGVSQSPSNKVTEKGKDVELRCDPISGHTALYWYRQSLGQGLEFLIYFQGNSAPDKSGLPSDRFSAERTGGSVSTLTIQRTQQEDSAVYLCASSSTGNTEAFFGQGTRLTVV.

This chain uses TRBV10-3 with TRBJ2-7; D call uncertain. The CDR3 runs 13 residues. In germline, CDR1 is ENHRY, CDR2 SYGVKD. The V gene lost 5 bases and the J gene lost 6 bases, with 14 bases spanning the gap. The CDR3 loop reads CAISPVIAAEQYF. The CDR3 DNA reads as TGTGCCATCAGTCCCGTAATAGCCGCCGAGCAGTACTTC.

The chain is built from TRBV9 and TRBJ2-2; unclear D gene. The germline V gene has CDR1 SGDLS and CDR2 YYNGEE. The germline V and J ends were trimmed by 7 bases and 5 bases, with 15 bases remaining between them. The CDR3 is 14 residues long. In nucleotides, the CDR3 is TGTGCCAGCGGTAGAGAGACATTTACCGGGGAGCTGTTTTTT. Protein product: CASGRETFTGELFF.

V and J are TRBV5-1 and TRBJ2-5; tentative D call: TRBD1 (5 bases). Trimming stripped 4 bases from V and 5 bases from J, with 21 bases between. Germline CDR1 is SGHRS and CDR2 is YFSETQ. The CDR3 covers 16 residues. CDR3 in amino acids: CASSHRLDRPGETQYF. In DNA form, the CDR3 reads TGCGCCAGCAGCCACAGGCTAGATAGACCTGGGGAGACCCAGTACTTC.